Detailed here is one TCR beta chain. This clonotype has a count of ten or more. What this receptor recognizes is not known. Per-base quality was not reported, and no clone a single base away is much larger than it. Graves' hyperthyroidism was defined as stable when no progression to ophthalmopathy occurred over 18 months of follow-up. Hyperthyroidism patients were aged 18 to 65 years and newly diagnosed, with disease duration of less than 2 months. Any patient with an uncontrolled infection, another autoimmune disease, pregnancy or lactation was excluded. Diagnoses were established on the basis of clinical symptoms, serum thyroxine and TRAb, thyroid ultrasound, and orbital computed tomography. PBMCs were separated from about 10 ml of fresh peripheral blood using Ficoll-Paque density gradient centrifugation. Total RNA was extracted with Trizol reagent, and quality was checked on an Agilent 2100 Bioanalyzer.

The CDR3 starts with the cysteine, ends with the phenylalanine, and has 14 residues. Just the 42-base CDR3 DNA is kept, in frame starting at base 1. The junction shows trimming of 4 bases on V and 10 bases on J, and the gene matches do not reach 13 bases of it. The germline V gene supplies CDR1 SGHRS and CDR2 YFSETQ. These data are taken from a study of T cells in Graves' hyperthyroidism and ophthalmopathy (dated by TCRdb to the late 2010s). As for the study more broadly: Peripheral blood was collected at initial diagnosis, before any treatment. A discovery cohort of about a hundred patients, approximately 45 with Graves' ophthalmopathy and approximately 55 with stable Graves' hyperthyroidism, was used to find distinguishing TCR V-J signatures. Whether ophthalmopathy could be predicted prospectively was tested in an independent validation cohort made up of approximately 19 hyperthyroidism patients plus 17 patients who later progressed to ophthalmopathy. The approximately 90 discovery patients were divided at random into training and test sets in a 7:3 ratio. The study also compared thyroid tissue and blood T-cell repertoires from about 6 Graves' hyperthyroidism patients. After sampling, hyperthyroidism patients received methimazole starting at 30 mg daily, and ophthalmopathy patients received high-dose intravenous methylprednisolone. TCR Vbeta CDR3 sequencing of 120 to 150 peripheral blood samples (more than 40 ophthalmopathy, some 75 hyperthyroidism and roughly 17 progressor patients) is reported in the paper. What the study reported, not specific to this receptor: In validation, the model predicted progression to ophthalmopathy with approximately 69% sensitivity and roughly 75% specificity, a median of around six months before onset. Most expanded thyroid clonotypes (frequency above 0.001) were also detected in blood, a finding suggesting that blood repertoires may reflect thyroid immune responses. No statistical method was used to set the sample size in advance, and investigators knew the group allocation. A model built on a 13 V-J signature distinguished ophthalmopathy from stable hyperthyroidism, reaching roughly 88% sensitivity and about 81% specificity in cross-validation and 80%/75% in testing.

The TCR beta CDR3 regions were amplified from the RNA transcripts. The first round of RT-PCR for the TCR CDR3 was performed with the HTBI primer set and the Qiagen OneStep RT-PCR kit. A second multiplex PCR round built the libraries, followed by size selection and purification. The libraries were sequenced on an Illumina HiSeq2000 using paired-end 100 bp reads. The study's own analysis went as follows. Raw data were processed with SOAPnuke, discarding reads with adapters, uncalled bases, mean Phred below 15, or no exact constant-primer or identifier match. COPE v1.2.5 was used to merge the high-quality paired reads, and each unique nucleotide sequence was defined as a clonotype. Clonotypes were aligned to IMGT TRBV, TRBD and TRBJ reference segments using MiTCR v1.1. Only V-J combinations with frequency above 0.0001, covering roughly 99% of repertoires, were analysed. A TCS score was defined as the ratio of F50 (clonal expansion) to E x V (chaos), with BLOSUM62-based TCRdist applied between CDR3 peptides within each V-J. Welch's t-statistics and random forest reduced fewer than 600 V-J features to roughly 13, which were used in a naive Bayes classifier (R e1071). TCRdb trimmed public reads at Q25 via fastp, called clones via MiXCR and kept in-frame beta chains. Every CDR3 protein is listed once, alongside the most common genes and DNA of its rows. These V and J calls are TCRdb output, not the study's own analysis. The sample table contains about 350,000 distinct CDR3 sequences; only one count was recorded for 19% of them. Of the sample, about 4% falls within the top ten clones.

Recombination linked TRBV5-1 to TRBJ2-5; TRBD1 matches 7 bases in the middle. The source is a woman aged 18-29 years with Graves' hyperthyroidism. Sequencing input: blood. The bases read TGCGCCAGCAGCGTGTCCGGGACAGCTAGGGACCAGTACTTC. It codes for CASSVSGTARDQYF.